Listed here are 25 T cell receptor beta chains from one sample, sequenced in a study of CD8+CD57+ T cells in acquired aplastic anemia listed by TCRdb under 2018. Expansion of CD8+CD57+ cells had been shown by flow cytometry in the patients chosen for sequencing. Sequencing used an Illumina HiSeq 2000. Profiling of TCR beta VDJ combinations and CDR3 sequences used genomic DNA as the template. TCRdb trimmed the raw reads at Q25, called clones with MiXCR and kept productive beta chains. Rows matching on CDR3 protein sequence are summarized as one entry with the most common DNA and genes. The sample table lists around 500,000 distinct CDR3 sequences, around 30% of them with a count of one. The top ten constitute less than 0.85% of the sample. The sequencing sample was made of sorted CD4+, CD8+, or CD8+CD57+ T cells (not recorded which) from PBMCs. The origin of the receptors is a human donor with aplastic anemia.

In the case of this clonotype: A read error is possible here, since a much larger clone lies one base away. This chain joins TRBV5-1 and TRBJ1-6, with 9 bases matching TRBD1. Germline values: CDR1 SGHRS, CDR2 YFSETQ. V trimming: 0 bases; J trimming: 11 bases; junction bases outside the gene matches: 9. CDR3 size: 16 residues. The CDR3 spells CASSLEPTGGSPPLHF. The CDR3 DNA sequence: TGCGCCAGCAGCTTGGAACCTACAGGGGGCAGTCCACCCCTCCACTTT.

This sequence joins TRBV20-1 and TRBJ1-5, with 7 bases fitting TRBD1. Trimming took 3 bases from V and 0 from J; bases not matched to a gene: 8. The CDR3 contains 16 residues. CDR1 and CDR2 (germline): DFQATT, SNEGSKA (reference sequence). The CDR3 sequence: CSASRQGTNSNQPQHF. The CDR3 nucleotides read TGCAGTGCTAGCAGACAGGGCACAAATAGCAATCAGCCCCAGCATTTT.

This sequence joins TRBV7-9 and TRBJ2-5, with D possibly being TRBD1 (5 bases). Trimming took 6 bases from V and 4 from J, leaving 15 bases between them. This CDR3 spans 14 amino acids. The V gene's germline CDR1 is SEHNR and CDR2 FQNEAQ (reference sequence). CDR3 sequence (DNA): TGTGCCAGCAGTCAACCCAGGGTTGGAGAGACCCAGTACTTC. Protein sequence: CASSQPRVGETQYF.

The V and J genes are TRBV29-1 and TRBJ1-1; the D is unclear. Germline V gene lookup returns CDR1 SQVTM and CDR2 ANQGSEA. V shed 6 bases and J shed 1 base, with 9 bases lying between them. The CDR3 covers 12 residues. The CDR3 reads CSVLFRNTEAFF. CDR3 bases: TGCAGCGTCCTCTTTAGGAACACTGAAGCTTTCTTT.

This clonotype was counted at least ten times. DNA for the CDR3: TGTGCCAGTACAGAAGTACCGAACACCGGGGAGCTGTTTTTT. As protein: CASTEVPNTGELFF. V is TRBV19 and J is TRBJ2-2; unclear D gene. V dropped 7 bases and J dropped 0 bases, with 9 bases sitting between them. Looked up from germline, CDR1 is LNHDA and CDR2 is SQIVND (reference sequence). This CDR3 is 14 amino acids long.

The gene calls are TRBV25-1 and TRBJ1-2, with 10 bases fitting TRBD1. Looked up from germline, CDR1 is MGHDK and CDR2 is SYGVNS. After removal of 4 bases from V and 4 bases from J, the junction contained 6 bases not matched to a gene. The CDR3 totals 15 residues. The CDR3 here is CASSATGGFVYGYTF. The CDR3 nucleotides read TGTGCCAGCAGTGCGACAGGGGGCTTCGTCTATGGCTACACCTTC.

The chain uses TRBV4-1 and TRBJ1-4, with D tentatively TRBD1 (5 bases). Germline CDR1 MGHRA, CDR2 YSYEKL. V was trimmed by 6 bases and J by 0 bases, leaving 14 bases between them. There are 16 residues in the CDR3. CDR3 bases: TGCGCCAGCAGTGCCTCTCAGGGATCAACTAATGAAAAACTGTTTTTT. Translation: CASSASQGSTNEKLFF.

This clonotype showed up just a few times. The CDR3 sequence is CASSLYVGREETQYF. The CDR3 DNA reads TGTGCCAGCAGCTTGTATGTCGGGCGGGAAGAGACCCAGTACTTC. The chain recombines TRBV5-4 with TRBJ2-5; possible D gene TRBD2, 5 bases. The CDR3 runs 15 residues. In germline, CDR1 is SGHNT, CDR2 YYREEE (reference sequence). V was clipped by 1 base and J by 3 bases, with 13 bases between them.

This clonotype was seen a few times. This CDR3 is missing its conserved last phenylalanine or tryptophan, likely due to a read error. J is TRBJ2-7 and V is TRBV20-1, with 7 bases identical to TRBD2. Germline loops: CDR1 DFQATT, CDR2 SNEGSKA (reference sequence). The CDR3 has 15 amino acids. J was trimmed by 0 bases and V by 6 bases; bases with no gene match: 11. CDR3 loop: CSAKRASGFSYEQYL. DNA for the CDR3: TGCAGTGCCAAGAGGGCTAGCGGCTTCTCCTACGAGCAGTACCTC.

This clonotype was counted only a few times. This could be a read error, since a much larger clone is one nucleotide away. The rearrangement joins TRBV2 to TRBJ1-1; the match to TRBD1 covers 8 bases. The CDR3 consists of 14 residues. With V trimmed by 6 bases and J by 5 bases, 8 bases remained unmatched. CDR1 and CDR2 (germline): SNHLY, FYNNEI. CDR3 nucleotide sequence: TGTGCCAGCAGGCTGACAGGGGAGCCGACTGAAGCTTTCTTT. The encoded protein is CASRLTGEPTEAFF.

Ten or more counts support this clonotype. V is TRBV9 and J is TRBJ1-5; D is uncertain. This CDR3 has 15 amino acids. Germline CDR1 SGDLS, CDR2 YYNGEE. The germline V and J ends were trimmed by 3 bases and 2 bases, with 12 bases remaining between them. The CDR3 DNA follows: TGTGCCAGCAGCGACGGGATTGCGGGCAATCAGCCCCAGCATTTT. Amino acid sequence: CASSDGIAGNQPQHF.

The chain employs TRBV20-1 and TRBJ2-3, with a tentative D call TRBD2 (6 bases). The V gene lost 0 bases and the J gene lost 2 bases, with 21 bases spanning the gap. Germline V lookup: CDR1 DFQATT, CDR2 SNEGSKA (reference sequence). CDR3 size: 18 residues. Here the CDR3 DNA reads TGCAGTGCTAGAGATAGTCGGAGCGGGTTCGCGCCCACAGATACGCAGTATTTT. Protein: CSARDSRSGFAPTDTQYF.

At least ten counts were recorded for this clonotype. A read error may produce the germline difference seen at one junction end. The J gene is TRBJ2-7, the V gene TRBV7-7; D possibly matches TRBD1 or TRBD2 (5 bases each). The CDR3 covers 15 residues. The germline gives CDR1 SSHAT, CDR2 FNYEAQ (reference sequence). This CDR3 is CASSSNLVGRDEQYF. Here the CDR3 DNA reads TGTGCTAGCAGCTCCAATCTTGTGGGACGCGACGAGCAGTACTTC.

This clonotype occurred once. A read error may be the cause here, since a much bigger clone is one base away. J is TRBJ1-3 and V is TRBV4-3; D perhaps matches TRBD1 (5 bases). Germline V lookup: CDR1 LGHNA, CDR2 YSLEER. The V end was cut by 7 bases, the J end by 5 bases, with 12 bases between. There are 13 residues in the CDR3. The CDR3 region has the DNA TGCGCCAGCAACCAGGGACCGAGAAACACCATATATTTT. Protein product: CASNQGPRNTIYF.

The rearrangement uses TRBV19 and TRBJ2-2; D call uncertain. The CDR3 is made up of 16 amino acids. V was cut by 5 bases and J by 2 bases, with 15 bases left in between. Germline values: CDR1 LNHDA, CDR2 SQIVND (reference sequence). DNA for the CDR3: TGTGCCAGTAGTGTAAAGGGCCCCTTTAACACCGGGGAGCTGTTTTTT. As protein: CASSVKGPFNTGELFF.

The rearrangement joins TRBV29-1 to TRBJ2-7, with no clear D. There are 11 residues in the CDR3. From germline, CDR1 is SQVTM and CDR2 ANQGSEA. V lost 3 bases and J 3 bases, leaving 6 bases between the germline ends. CDR3 DNA sequence: TGCAGCGTTGACGGTGTCTACGAGCAGTACTTC. Its protein product is CSVDGVYEQYF.

This clonotype showed up just a few times. The rearrangement links TRBV20-1 to TRBJ2-7; a weak D match, TRBD2 (7 bases). The CDR3 loop spans 15 amino acids. Germline V gives CDR1 DFQATT, CDR2 SNEGSKA (reference sequence). Deletions cut 3 bases from V and 4 bases from J, with 19 bases between. The CDR3 is CSARAGGLPGYEQYF. DNA of the CDR3: TGCAGTGCTAGGGCCGGGGGGCTACCAGGTTACGAGCAGTACTTC.

The rearrangement joins TRBV2 to TRBJ2-7; D not resolved. The V end lost 8 bases, the J end lost 3 bases, and 8 bases lay between the germline ends. The CDR3 extends over 11 amino acids. Germline assignment: CDR1 SNHLY and CDR2 FYNNEI. The CDR3: CASARFYEQYV. CDR3 sequence (DNA): TGTGCCAGCGCACGGTTCTACGAGCAGTACGTC.

Regarding this clonotype: This clone may be a read error of a much larger clone one base away. The rearrangement links TRBV7-9 to TRBJ1-5; no definite D call. Trimming shortened V by 3 bases and J by 5 bases, and 11 bases separated the two germline ends. Germline V gene lookup returns CDR1 SEHNR and CDR2 FQNEAQ (reference sequence). The CDR3 runs 14 residues. This CDR3 is CASSFDSSDQPQHF. The CDR3 nucleotides are TGTGCCAGCAGCTTTGACTCATCCGATCAGCCCCAGCATTTT. The variable domain in full, completed from reference TRBV7-9 and TRBJ1-5, reads DTGVSQNPRHKITKRGQNVTFRCDPISEHNRLYWYRQTLGQGPEFLTYFQNEAQLEKSRLLSDRFSAERPKGSFSTLEIQRTEQGDSAMYLCASSFDSSDQPQHFGDGTRLSIL.

V and J are TRBV2 and TRBJ2-3; TRBD2 is a possible D gene (6 bases). V lost 10 bases, J lost 0 bases, and 8 bases lay in between. This CDR3 has 12 residues. The germline V gene encodes CDR1 SNHLY and CDR2 FYNNEI. The CDR3 bases are TGTGCCACCGGGGGTAGCACAGATACGCAGTATTTT. Amino acids: CATGGSTDTQYF.

The gene calls are TRBV28 and TRBJ1-1, with D tentatively TRBD1 (5 bases). CDR3 size: 16 residues. With 5 bases removed from V and 0 bases from J, the gap between germline ends came to 16 bases. Germline V gene lookup returns CDR1 MDHEN and CDR2 SYDVKM. CDR3 region: CASSPGDGPMNTEAFF. DNA for the CDR3: TGTGCCAGCAGTCCGGGGGACGGGCCTATGAACACTGAAGCTTTCTTT.

This clonotype has ten or more counts. The gene calls are TRBV15 and TRBJ2-7; no clear D. CDR3 length equals 13 residues. V was shortened by 4 bases and J by 2 bases, with 9 bases between the two germline ends. The V gene's germline CDR1 is LNHNV and CDR2 YYDKDF (reference sequence). CDR3 protein: CATSKGLAYEQYF. The CDR3 nucleotides are TGTGCCACCAGCAAAGGGTTGGCCTACGAGCAGTACTTC.

This clonotype was found once. V and J are TRBV20-1 and TRBJ2-1; TRBD2 agrees at 12 bases. Germline CDR1 and CDR2: DFQATT and SNEGSKA (reference sequence). The CDR3 runs 14 residues. V gave up 0 bases and J gave up 12 bases; unmatched junction bases: 6. As DNA, the CDR3 is TGCAGTGCTAGAGATCTTGAACTAGCGGGAGGGCAGTTCTTC. Its protein is CSARDLELAGGQFF.

Remarks on this clonotype: One base away lies a much larger clone, so this may be a sequencing read error. The chain uses TRBV4-2 and TRBJ1-6; TRBD1 matches at 7 bases. V shed 6 bases and J 7 bases; nucleotides not matched to a gene: 6. Per germline, CDR1 LGHNA and CDR2 YNFKEQ. The CDR3 is 14 amino acids. CDR3 DNA: TGTGCCAGCAGGGGTGGACAGGTCAATTCACCCCTCCACTTT. This encodes CASRGGQVNSPLHF.

In this sample, this clonotype turned up many times. The V gene is TRBV10-3, the J gene TRBJ1-4, with 8 positions matching TRBD1. The length of the CDR3 is 16 residues. Germline V gives CDR1 ENHRY, CDR2 SYGVKD. Trimming cost V 2 bases and J 2 bases; bases outside gene matches: 4. CDR3 sequence (DNA): TGTGCCATCAGTGAGGGACAGGGTCGGACTAATGAAAAACTGTTTTTT. Translating gives CAISEGQGRTNEKLFF.